The 8 T cell receptor beta chains below all came from one sample that was sequenced in a study (dated by TCRdb to between 2014 and 2017). The protocol used for the library was 5' RACE. Data came from an Illumina MiSeq. Starting from the raw public reads, TCRdb applied fastp trimming at Q25, assembled clones with MiXCR and retained in-frame beta chains. Under each unique CDR3 protein, matching rows form one entry showing the most common genes and DNA. The table for this sample lists approximately 50,000 distinct CDR3 sequences; about a fifth of them were counted only once. Clones ranked in the top ten supply around 3.2% of the sample. Cells that were CD4+CD25+CD127-/low were isolated as Tregs. Sequencing was carried out using tumor-infiltrating Tregs sorted from the breast tumor. The receptors come from a female donor with breast cancer.

This clonotype was observed a few times. The chain has TRBV5-1 and TRBJ1-1; 8 bases line up with TRBD1. Germline V lookup: CDR1 SGHRS, CDR2 YFSETQ. V lost 4 bases, J lost 0 bases, and 5 bases stayed unmatched. The CDR3 runs 15 residues. The CDR3 DNA reads TGCGCCAGCAGCACGGGACAGGCTCTGAACACTGAAGCTTTCTTT. As protein: CASSTGQALNTEAFF.

In this sample, this clonotype turned up a few times. This rearrangement joins TRBV18 to TRBJ2-3; no clear D. Looked up from germline, CDR1 is KGHSH and CDR2 is LQKENI. The CDR3 consists of 14 residues. V shed 6 bases and J shed 0 bases, with 10 bases lying between them. The CDR3 coding sequence is TGTGCCAGCTCCGACCTTACTAGCACAGATACGCAGTATTTT. Protein sequence: CASSDLTSTDTQYF.

In this sample, this clonotype turned up a few times. This chain connects TRBV12-3 or TRBV12-4 to TRBJ2-1; 7 positions match TRBD1. The CDR3 spans 15 residues. Unmatched junction bases numbered 12, after V lost 6 bases and J lost 7 bases. The DNA of the CDR3 is TGTGCCAGCAGCTTACACAGGGGATGGGAGAATGAGCAGTTCTTC. Its translation is CASSLHRGWENEQFF.

V usage is TRBV27 and J usage is TRBJ2-7; D may be TRBD1 or TRBD2 (5 bases each). V lost 2 bases and J 4 bases, leaving 12 bases between the germline ends. The germline V gene has CDR1 MNHEY and CDR2 SMNVEV (reference sequence). This CDR3 has 14 residues. In DNA, the CDR3 is TGTGCCAGCAGTTTAACGGGGACCTTATACGAGCAGTACTTC. Its translation is CASSLTGTLYEQYF.

This clonotype was detected many times. The rearrangement joins TRBV5-1 to TRBJ1-1; 8 positions match TRBD1. Losses at the gene ends were 3 bases for V and 3 bases for J; bases not matched to a gene: 7. The length of the CDR3 is 15 residues. CDR1 and CDR2 (germline): SGHRS, YFSETQ. DNA of the CDR3: TGCGCCAGCAGCTCGGGGACAGGACTGGACACTGAAGCTTTCTTT. Encoded protein: CASSSGTGLDTEAFF.

Comment on this clonotype: Since the CDR3 does not end with the conserved phenylalanine or tryptophan, this likely comes from a read error. The DNA is omitted, as the CDR3 cannot be located on it reliably, and the CDR3 follows TCRdb's listing. The chain recombines TRBV12-3 or TRBV12-4 with TRBJ1-2. The CDR3 numbers 15 amino acids, ends counted. CDR3: CASSPASTVPYGYAI.

This clonotype has just one count. The junction differs from germline at one of its ends, possibly a read error. This rearrangement joins TRBV12-3 or TRBV12-4 to TRBJ2-5, with D perhaps TRBD2 (5 bases). The CDR3 has 12 amino acids. CDR3 sequence reads: CASSPQRETQCF. CDR3 nucleotides: TGTGCCAGCAGCCCACAGAGGGAGACCCAGTGCTTC.

Ten or more counts support this clonotype. The rearrangement links TRBV11-1 to TRBJ2-2, with unresolved D. Germline values: CDR1 SGHAT, CDR2 FQDESV (reference sequence). The CDR3 consists of 16 residues. V gave up 5 bases and J gave up 2 bases, with 15 bases separating them. This CDR3 is CASSPNRRSNTGELFF. CDR3 DNA sequence: TGTGCCAGCAGCCCAAACAGACGGTCTAACACCGGGGAGCTGTTTTTT.